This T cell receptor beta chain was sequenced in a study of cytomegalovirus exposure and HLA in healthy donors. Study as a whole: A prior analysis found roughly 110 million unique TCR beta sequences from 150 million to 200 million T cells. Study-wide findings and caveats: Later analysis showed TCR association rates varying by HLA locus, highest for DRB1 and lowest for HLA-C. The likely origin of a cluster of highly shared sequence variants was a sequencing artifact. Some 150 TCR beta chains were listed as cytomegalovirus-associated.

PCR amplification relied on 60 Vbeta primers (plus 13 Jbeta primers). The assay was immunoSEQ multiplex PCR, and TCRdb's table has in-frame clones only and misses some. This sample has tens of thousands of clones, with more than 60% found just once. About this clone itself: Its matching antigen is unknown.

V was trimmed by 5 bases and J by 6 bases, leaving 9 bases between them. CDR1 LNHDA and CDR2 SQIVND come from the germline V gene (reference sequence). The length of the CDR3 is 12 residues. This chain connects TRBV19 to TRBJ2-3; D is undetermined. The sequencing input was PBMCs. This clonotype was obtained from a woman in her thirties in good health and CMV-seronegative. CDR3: CASSLLRDTQYF. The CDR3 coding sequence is TGTGCCAGTAGTCTTCTACGGGATACGCAGTATTTT.